A single sample gave rise to the 22 T cell receptor beta chains below, sequenced in a study of regulatory T cells in long-lasting Graves disease. Time point of the sample: newly diagnosed GD, antithyroid drugs for less than 3 months. From PBMCs, RNA was extracted and then used to make the TCR library. Through Arm-PCR of CDR3 regions and iRepertoire HTBI primers, TCR beta libraries were built. TCRdb passed the multiplex PCR reads through MiXCR, listing each CDR3 protein once. The sample contains about 540,000 distinct CDR3 sequences, around an eighth of which appear only once. This same sample was also part of a study on T cells in Graves' hyperthyroidism and ophthalmopathy.

The starting material was peripheral blood mononuclear cells (PBMCs), obtained at new diagnosis, from a patient treated with antithyroid drugs. The origin of the receptors is a man aged 25 to 40 with Graves disease.

This clonotype was detected a few times. V gene TRBV19 combines with J gene TRBJ2-7; D is possibly TRBD1 (6 bases). The V end lost 5 bases, the J end lost 3 bases, and 17 bases lay between the germline ends. The germline CDR1 and CDR2 sequences are LNHDA and SQIVND (reference sequence). The CDR3 has 15 amino acids. The CDR3 is CASSVGAHSNYEQYF. CDR3 coding DNA: TGTGCCAGTAGTGTGGGGGCACATTCAAACTACGAGCAGTACTTC.

In this sample, this clonotype turned up once. V usage is TRBV6-2 or TRBV6-3 and J usage is TRBJ2-7; 7 bases align to TRBD2. Trimming took 6 bases from V and 1 from J; bases not matched to a gene: 3. Germline-derived CDR1 and CDR2 are MNHEY and SVGEGT. The CDR3 runs to 13 residues. CDR3 sequence reads: CASRSSGSYEQYF. The CDR3 coding sequence is TGTGCCAGCAGGTCTAGCGGTTCCTACGAGCAGTACTTC.

There are a few counts of this clonotype. V usage is TRBV4-2 and J usage is TRBJ2-1; maybe TRBD2 (5 bases). The V gene lost 5 bases and the J gene lost 8 bases, with 10 bases spanning the gap. CDR3 length equals 12 residues. Germline CDR1 LGHNA, CDR2 YNFKEQ. CDR3 in amino acids: CASSTRADEQFF. The CDR3 coding sequence is TGTGCCAGCAGCACGCGGGCTGATGAGCAGTTCTTC.

J is TRBJ1-2 and V is TRBV7-2; D is possibly TRBD1 (6 bases). V was trimmed by 0 bases and J by 3 bases, leaving 8 bases between them. This CDR3 comprises 14 residues. Per the germline V gene, CDR1 is SGHTA and CDR2 is FQGNSA. As DNA, the CDR3 is TGTGCCAGCAGCTTAGCGGCAGGGGACTATGGCTACACCTTC. Translated, it gives CASSLAAGDYGYTF. The variable domain in full, completed from reference TRBV7-2 and TRBJ1-2, reads GAGVSQSPSNKVTEKGKDVELRCDPISGHTALYWYRQSLGQGLEFLIYFQGNSAPDKSGLPSDRFSAERTGGSVSTLTIQRTQQEDSAVYLCASSLAAGDYGYTFGSGTRLTVV.

This clonotype was recorded many times. This chain links TRBV29-1 with TRBJ2-5, with 7 bases that match TRBD1. The V segment lost 7 bases and the J segment 0 bases; nucleotides outside the gene matches: 8. There are 14 residues in the CDR3. Looked up from germline, CDR1 is SQVTM and CDR2 is ANQGSEA. CDR3 amino acids: CSARQGMYQETQYF. CDR3 in DNA: TGCAGCGCCAGACAGGGAATGTACCAAGAGACCCAGTACTTC.

This clonotype was seen ten or more times. The rearrangement uses TRBV5-1 and TRBJ2-3, with 11 bases aligning to TRBD1. Looked up from germline, CDR1 is SGHRS and CDR2 is YFSETQ. V trimming: 4 bases; J trimming: 4 bases; junction bases outside the gene matches: 11. This CDR3 has 17 residues. In DNA, the CDR3 is TGCGCCAGCAGCGTAAATGGGGACAGGGGGTTTTCAGATACGCAGTATTTT. Translation gives CASSVNGDRGFSDTQYF.

This clonotype occurred many times. V usage is TRBV11-2 and J usage is TRBJ1-2; D is unresolved. V was clipped by 5 bases and J by 3 bases, with 13 bases between them. The CDR3 is 14 amino acids. Germline CDR1 reads SGHAT; CDR2 reads FQNNGV. The CDR3 protein is CASSPMGKYYGYTF. DNA for the CDR3: TGTGCCAGCAGCCCTATGGGAAAATACTATGGCTACACCTTC.

In this sample, this clonotype turned up many times. The DNA of the CDR3 is TGTGCCATCAGTGGGGGAGGGGGAGATCAGCCCCAGCATTTT. It encodes CAISGGGGDQPQHF. The rearrangement links TRBV10-3 to TRBJ1-5; TRBD1 is a possible D gene (6 bases). V shed 4 bases and J shed 5 bases, with 12 bases lying between them. This CDR3 has 14 residues. Germline CDR1 is ENHRY and CDR2 is SYGVKD.

CDR3 sequence reads: CASSEEGGTGELFF. CDR3 sequence (DNA): TGTGCCAGCAGCGAGGAGGGGGGGACCGGGGAGCTGTTTTTT. This sequence joins TRBV11-2 and TRBJ2-2; possible D gene TRBD2, 7 bases. The CDR3 spans 14 residues. From germline, CDR1 is SGHAT and CDR2 FQNNGV. Trimming left V 5 bases short and J 5 bases short, with 12 bases between.

This clonotype appeared many times. This chain links TRBV11-3 with TRBJ1-1; no reliable D call. CDR1 is SGHNT, CDR2 YENEEA, per germline. The CDR3 has 13 amino acids. V was clipped by 3 bases and J by 1 base, with 6 bases between them. DNA of the CDR3: TGTGCCAGCAGCTTTAGGGCGAACACTGAAGCTTTCTTT. Translating gives CASSFRANTEAFF.

Of note for this clonotype: Since a much larger clone is just one base distant, this may be a read error. The chain uses TRBV12-3 or TRBV12-4 and TRBJ1-1, with no clear D. CDR3 length equals 13 residues. V lost 2 bases and J 4 bases, leaving 8 bases between the germline ends. The CDR3 is CASSLNKVTEAFF. For the CDR3, the DNA is TGTGCCAGCAGTTTAAACAAGGTCACTGAAGCTTTCTTT.

This clonotype showed up many times. The DNA of the CDR3 is TGTGCCAGCAGGAGACAGGGCGGCAATCAGCCCCAGCATTTT. It specifies CASRRQGGNQPQHF. The chain joins TRBV6-1 to TRBJ1-5; 7 bases map to TRBD1. This CDR3 region has 14 residues. In germline, CDR1 is MNHNS, CDR2 SASEGT. V trimming: 6 bases; J trimming: 2 bases; junction bases outside the gene matches: 4.

This clonotype has at least ten counts. This chain uses TRBV12-3 or TRBV12-4 with TRBJ2-1; 8 bases are shared with TRBD2. With 4 bases clipped from V and 3 bases from J, the junction kept 2 bases outside the gene matches. The CDR3 loop spans 14 amino acids. CDR3: CASSWGLGYNEQFF. CDR3 bases: TGTGCCAGCAGTTGGGGACTAGGCTACAATGAGCAGTTCTTC.

This clonotype was seen at least ten times. J is TRBJ2-7 and V is TRBV2; D is possibly TRBD2 (6 bases). This CDR3 has 14 amino acids. Looked up from germline, CDR1 is SNHLY and CDR2 is FYNNEI. Trimming pared 1 base from V and 2 bases from J, leaving 9 bases between. The CDR3, as DNA: TGTGCCAGCAGTGAAGGACTAGAAACCTACGAGCAGTACTTC. This encodes CASSEGLETYEQYF.

As to this clonotype: This may stem from a read error, because a much larger clone lies one nucleotide away. The V gene is TRBV11-2, the J gene TRBJ2-7; D remains unclear. Looked up from germline, CDR1 is SGHAT and CDR2 is FQNNGV. Trimming cost V 0 bases and J 0 bases, with 6 bases left between them. This CDR3 region has 14 residues. CDR3 nucleotides: TGTGCCAGCAGCTTAGATCCGGCCTCCTACGAGCAGTACTTC. Translation gives CASSLDPASYEQYF.

The chain employs TRBV9 and TRBJ2-1; 8 bases line up with TRBD2. This CDR3 spans 15 amino acids. V was clipped by 1 base and J by 2 bases; unmatched bases: 2. Germline V CDR1 and CDR2: SGDLS, YYNGEE. For the CDR3, the DNA is TGTGCCAGCAGCGTACGAGCGGGGGCCTACAATGAGCAGTTCTTC. This sequence encodes CASSVRAGAYNEQFF.

Many counts were recorded for this clonotype. The chain is built from TRBV2 and TRBJ1-2; D not resolved. This CDR3 spans 13 amino acids. V shed 1 base and J shed 8 bases, with 11 bases lying between them. Germline V gene sequence: CDR1 SNHLY, CDR2 FYNNEI. The CDR3 nucleotides are TGTGCCAGCAGTGAAGACATTTCGGGGGGCTACACCTTC. Residues: CASSEDISGGYTF.

This clonotype was seen repeatedly, ten times or more. This rearrangement joins TRBV29-1 to TRBJ2-7; the match to TRBD1 covers 8 bases. The J segment lost 0 bases and the V segment lost 7 bases, leaving 11 bases of the junction unmatched. The germline V gene has CDR1 SQVTM and CDR2 ANQGSEA. The CDR3 length is 15 residues. Written as DNA, the CDR3 is TGCAGCGCCGAGGGGCCAGGGGGCGCCTCCTACGAGCAGTACTTC. Encoded protein: CSAEGPGGASYEQYF.

This clonotype was picked up a small number of times. This chain links TRBV27 with TRBJ1-5; weak D call: TRBD1 (5 bases). Trimming took off 8 bases at V and 2 bases at J, with 16 bases between the two ends. The germline V gene has CDR1 MNHEY and CDR2 SMNVEV (reference sequence). The CDR3 contains 15 residues. The chain's CDR3 is CASGAGPYGNQPQHF. The CDR3, as DNA: TGTGCCAGCGGGGCAGGGCCGTATGGCAATCAGCCCCAGCATTTT.

This clonotype was observed many times. The chain carries TRBV11-2 and TRBJ2-1; 7 positions match TRBD2. The CDR3 loop spans 15 amino acids. V gave up 3 bases and J gave up 4 bases; unmatched junction bases: 6. Germline V gene lookup returns CDR1 SGHAT and CDR2 FQNNGV. The CDR3 sequence is CASSFGLAEYNEQFF. In DNA, the CDR3 is TGTGCCAGCAGCTTTGGCCTAGCGGAGTACAATGAGCAGTTCTTC.

This clonotype was found many times. The CDR3 sequence is CASSPYRDRVYEQYF. The CDR3 DNA sequence: TGTGCCAGCAGCCCATACCGGGACAGGGTCTACGAGCAGTACTTC. The V gene is TRBV7-2, the J gene TRBJ2-7, with TRBD1 matching 9 bases. Germline loops: CDR1 SGHTA, CDR2 FQGNSA. The V gene end was trimmed by 5 bases and the J gene end by 3 bases; junction bases not matched to a gene: 8. This CDR3 has 15 amino acids.

The rearrangement joins TRBV29-1 to TRBJ2-3; possibly TRBD2 for D (6 bases). CDR1 and CDR2 from the germline V gene are SQVTM and ANQGSEA. This CDR3 spans 11 amino acids. The chain's CDR3 is CGFGGTDTQYF. Written as DNA, the CDR3 is TGCGGTTTCGGGGGAACGGATACGCAGTATTTT.